Listed below are T cell receptor beta chains from one sample, sequenced in a study of T-cell memory formation after mild COVID-19. TCRdb reanalysed the 5' RACE reads using MiXCR and keeps one entry per CDR3 protein. The table shows approximately 180,000 distinct CDR3 sequences, with 16% occurring only once. Sequenced material: PBMCs or a T cell subset sorted from them (not recorded which). These receptors were taken from an adult woman who had mild COVID-19 (a few samples of this study predate the infection). Cell type and time point are not known. The CDR3 runs from the conserved cysteine through the conserved F or W. A D gene is named only where the DNA matches it firmly. Size values are once, few and many counts, or a class for expanded clones, and some rows have none.

J gene	CDR3 length	clone size	V gene	D gene	CDR3 protein	CDR3 DNA
TRBJ2-2	17	few	TRBV3-1	-	CASSQDGGLANTGELFF	TGTGCCAGCAGCCAAGATGGCGGACTCGCGAACACCGGGGAGCTGTTTTTT
TRBJ2-2	14	-	TRBV20-1	-	CSASYRAPTGELFF	TGCAGTGCTAGTTACAGGGCGCCCACCGGGGAGCTGTTTTTT
TRBJ2-7	15	-	TRBV24-1	TRBD1	CATSETGGARGEQYF	TGTGCCACCAGTGAAACAGGGGGCGCTAGGGGCGAGCAGTACTTC
TRBJ1-1	13	few	TRBV2	-	CASSEGANTEAFF	TGTGCCAGCAGTGAGGGGGCGAACACTGAAGCTTTCTTT
TRBJ2-6	18	-	TRBV6-5	TRBD2	CASSYSRETSSGANVLTF	TGTGCCAGCAGTTACTCGCGGGAGACGAGCTCTGGGGCCAACGTCCTGACTTTC
TRBJ2-4	12	-	TRBV6-1	-	CASRTVTNIQYF	TGTGCCAGCAGAACTGTAACAAACATTCAGTACTTC
TRBJ1-1	14	few	TRBV7-9	-	CASSARRGVTEAFF	TGTGCCAGCAGCGCCCGTCGAGGGGTAACTGAAGCTTTCTTT
TRBJ1-6	14	few	TRBV20-1	-	CSARRRENNSPLHF	TGCAGTGCTAGGCGGCGTGAAAATAATTCACCCCTCCACTTT
TRBJ2-7	16	-	TRBV4-3	-	CASSRSLGGDAYEQYF	TGCGCCAGCAGCAGGTCTCTTGGAGGGGACGCCTACGAGCAGTACTTC
TRBJ1-3	12	many	TRBV7-9	-	CASSLDGGTIYF	TGTGCCAGCAGCTTAGATGGGGGCACCATATATTTT
TRBJ1-2	14	-	TRBV6-5	-	CASSYDGGLYGYTF	TGTGCCAGCAGTTACGACGGGGGACTCTATGGCTACACCTTC
TRBJ1-2	13	-	TRBV12-3/TRBV12-4	-	CASRGSGNYGYTF	TGTGCCAGCAGGGGGTCAGGGAACTATGGCTACACCTTC
TRBJ2-1	21	-	TRBV12-5	TRBD2	CASGLFPPRTSGRSSYNEQFF	TGTGCTAGTGGTTTGTTCCCCCCACGTACTAGCGGGAGGTCTTCCTACAATGAGCAGTTCTTC
TRBJ2-1	17	-	TRBV7-6	-	CASSSYQRQATYNEQFF	TGTGCCAGCAGCTCATACCAACGACAGGCGACCTACAATGAGCAGTTCTTC
TRBJ2-1	13	once	TRBV5-1	-	CASSPDYLYEQFF	TGCGCCAGCAGCCCCGACTATCTGTATGAGCAGTTCTTC
TRBJ2-4	16	few	TRBV4-2	TRBD2	CASSQGLAGGGDIQYF	TGTGCCAGCAGCCAAGGACTAGCGGGGGGAGGTGACATTCAGTACTTC
TRBJ1-6	15	few	TRBV27	-	CASSDNGGGNSPLHF	TGTGCCAGCAGCGACAACGGCGGGGGGAATTCACCCCTCCACTTT
TRBJ1-2	14	-	TRBV12-3/TRBV12-4	-	CASSSGRANYGYTF	TGTGCCAGCAGTTCGGGGAGGGCCAACTATGGCTACACCTTC
TRBJ2-1	16	-	TRBV12-3/TRBV12-4	TRBD2	CASSPDSGSSYNEQFF	TGTGCCAGCAGCCCAGATAGCGGGAGCTCCTACAATGAGCAGTTCTTC
TRBJ2-4	14	-	TRBV6-5	-	CASRDSHSKNIQYF	TGTGCCAGCAGGGACAGCCACTCCAAAAACATTCAGTACTTC
TRBJ1-6	15	many	TRBV20-1	-	CSARPSDSINSPLHF	TGCAGTGCTAGACCCTCGGACAGCATTAATTCACCCCTCCACTTT
TRBJ2-2	14	-	TRBV4-1	-	CASSQERNTGELFF	TGCGCCAGCAGCCAAGAACGGAACACCGGGGAGCTGTTTTTT
TRBJ1-2	14	-	TRBV2	-	CASSESRDRLSYTF	TGTGCCAGCAGTGAATCTCGGGACCGCTTGAGCTACACCTTC
TRBJ2-7	13	-	TRBV20-1	-	CSALDRLPYEQYF	TGCAGTGCTTTAGACAGGCTACCCTACGAGCAGTACTTC
TRBJ1-2	13	-	TRBV5-1	-	CASSFGADYGYTF	TGCGCCAGCAGCTTTGGGGCAGACTATGGCTACACCTTC
TRBJ2-7	12	-	TRBV2	TRBD1	CATRQGTYEQYF	TGTGCCACCAGACAGGGGACCTACGAGCAGTACTTC
TRBJ1-2	14	few	TRBV20-1	TRBD1	CSATKGGSNYGYTF	TGCAGTGCTACCAAAGGGGGCTCGAACTATGGCTACACCTTC
TRBJ1-2	15	-	TRBV5-1	-	CASSSETGWGYGYTF	TGCGCCAGCAGCTCGGAAACAGGGTGGGGCTATGGCTACACCTTC
TRBJ1-2	12	few	TRBV12-3/TRBV12-4	-	CASRSFGNGYTF	TGTGCCAGCAGAAGTTTCGGGAATGGCTACACCTTC
TRBJ2-7	13	-	TRBV25-1	-	CASSAGRWGEQYF	TGTGCCAGCAGTGCGGGACGTTGGGGCGAGCAGTACTTC
TRBJ1-2	16	-	TRBV6-5	-	CASSSRNIYSARGYTF	TGTGCCAGCAGTTCCAGGAACATCTACAGCGCCCGTGGCTACACCTTC
TRBJ1-2	14	-	TRBV15	-	CATSRDLITHGYTF	TGTGCCACCAGCAGAGATCTTATTACGCATGGCTACACCTTC
TRBJ2-3	13	few	TRBV29-1	TRBD1	CSVGSDRGNTQYF	TGCAGCGTTGGATCGGACAGGGGAAATACGCAGTATTTT
TRBJ1-2	14	few	TRBV9	-	CASSVGALNYGYTF	TGTGCCAGCAGCGTAGGTGCTTTGAACTATGGCTACACCTTC
TRBJ2-7	15	-	TRBV20-1	TRBD1	CSARDIDRVRGEQYF	TGCAGTGCTAGAGATATAGACAGGGTTAGAGGCGAGCAGTACTTC
TRBJ1-5	14	-	TRBV4-3	-	CASSQDRTGQPQHF	TGCGCCAGCAGCCAAGATAGAACAGGACAGCCCCAGCATTTT